This T cell receptor (beta chain) was retrieved from a study of control samples from healthy donors and cancer patients. This clone turned up a few times. The protocol was immunoSEQ multiplex PCR, while the TCRdb copy is restricted to in-frame clones and leaves out a portion. The data show 69,000 or so clones, approximately 94% seen once. The sequence came from a woman aged 25-40 years in good health. The sample taken for sequencing was blood.

The DNA of the CDR3 is TGTGCCAGCTCAGCCTGGCGGGGGCGAGGAAACACCATATATTTT. Translation gives CASSAWRGRGNTIYF. The V gene is TRBV18, the J gene TRBJ1-3, with D possibly being TRBD1 (6 bases). Trimming left V 5 bases short and J 4 bases short, with 15 bases between. Germline V gene data show CDR1 as KGHSH and CDR2 as LQKENI. The CDR3 extends over 15 amino acids.